This entry lists 15 T cell receptor beta chains sequenced from one sample in a study of early T cells in non-severe SARS-CoV-2 infection. From the 5' RACE reads, TCRdb called clonotypes with MiXCR, one entry per CDR3 protein. The table shows over 85,000 distinct CDR3 sequences, with about an eighth occurring only once. The material sequenced was whole blood. These TCRs come from an adult who was a healthcare worker with PCR-confirmed SARS-CoV-2 infection or an uninfected control (not recorded which).

The CDR3 loop reads CASSYSVGETQYF. CDR3 nucleotides: TGTGCCAGCAGTTACTCGGTGGGAGAGACCCAGTACTTC. The chain combines TRBV6-2 or TRBV6-3 with TRBJ2-5; D not resolved. This CDR3 contains 13 residues. Germline lookup yields CDR1 MNHEY and CDR2 SVGEGT. V dropped 0 bases and J dropped 4 bases, with 6 bases sitting between them.

This clonotype was picked up many times. This chain connects TRBV7-9 to TRBJ2-7; D gene unclear. Trimming removed 5 bases at V and 7 bases at J, with 9 bases between. Germline V CDR1 and CDR2: SEHNR, FQNEAQ (reference sequence). The CDR3 is made up of 11 amino acids. The DNA of the CDR3 is TGTGCCAGCAGCAAGACTTGGGAGCAGTACTTC. The encoded protein is CASSKTWEQYF. Supplemented by reference TRBV7-9 and TRBJ2-7, the full variable domain reads DTGVSQNPRHKITKRGQNVTFRCDPISEHNRLYWYRQTLGQGPEFLTYFQNEAQLEKSRLLSDRFSAERPKGSFSTLEIQRTEQGDSAMYLCASSKTWEQYFGPGTRLTVT.

This clonotype was seen ten or more times. This chain uses TRBV7-2 with TRBJ1-6; a possible D gene is TRBD1 (5 bases). Trimming stripped 2 bases from V and 7 bases from J, with 12 bases between. Looked up from germline, CDR1 is SGHTA and CDR2 is FQGNSA. CDR3 length: 15 amino acids. The CDR3 nucleotides are TGTGCCAGCAGCTTAATGGGGGGTGTGAATTCACCCCTCCACTTT. Translating gives CASSLMGGVNSPLHF.

This clonotype showed up just a few times. The chain employs TRBV12-3 or TRBV12-4 and TRBJ2-5; D gene ambiguous. The CDR3 runs 14 residues. V lost 3 bases and J lost 1, with 9 bases in between. CDR3 sequence reads: CASSFQLAQETQYF. CDR3 DNA: TGTGCCAGCAGTTTTCAGTTAGCCCAAGAGACCCAGTACTTC.

This clonotype has a handful of counts. This sequence joins TRBV19 and TRBJ1-1; 7 bases align to TRBD1. V shed 6 bases and J 1 base; nucleotides not matched to a gene: 5. The CDR3 length is 14 residues. Germline V gives CDR1 LNHDA, CDR2 SQIVND (reference sequence). The CDR3 sequence: CASRAGTENTEAFF. In DNA form, the CDR3 reads TGTGCCAGTAGAGCCGGGACAGAGAACACTGAAGCTTTCTTT.

Regarding this clonotype: A much larger clone lies a single base off, so this may be a read error. This chain's CDR3 is CASSLIGLVPEDTQYF. CDR3 bases: TGTGCCAGCAGCTTAATAGGACTAGTACCGGAGGATACGCAGTATTTT. J is TRBJ2-3 and V is TRBV7-3; 7 nucleotides agree with TRBD2. V trimming: 1 base; J trimming: 6 bases; junction bases outside the gene matches: 10. The germline V gene has CDR1 SGHTA and CDR2 FQGTGA. The CDR3 runs to 16 residues.

The chain is built from TRBV5-1 and TRBJ2-2; 9 nucleotides agree with TRBD2. This CDR3 contains 16 residues. Germline V gene sequence: CDR1 SGHRS, CDR2 YFSETQ. V shed 4 bases, J shed 3 bases, and the junction held 7 bases outside the gene matches. Written as DNA, the CDR3 is TGCGCCAGCAGCGCCCTAGCGGGATTAGACACCGGGGAGCTGTTTTTT. Translated: CASSALAGLDTGELFF.

This clonotype came up many times. J is TRBJ2-7 and V is TRBV12-3 or TRBV12-4; D call uncertain. This CDR3 is 14 amino acids long. V lost 2 bases, J lost 5 bases, and 13 bases lay in between. The CDR3: CASSLSPKKNEQYF. The CDR3 DNA reads TGTGCCAGCAGTTTATCCCCGAAAAAAAACGAGCAGTACTTC.

The rearrangement joins TRBV5-1 to TRBJ2-3, with D perhaps matching TRBD1 or TRBD2 (5 bases each). V lost 3 bases to trimming and J lost 5 bases, with 10 bases between them. Germline V gives CDR1 SGHRS, CDR2 YFSETQ. The CDR3 length is 13 residues. The CDR3 DNA follows: TGCGCCAGCAGCTACTGGGGGAGAGATACGCAGTATTTT. Translating gives CASSYWGRDTQYF.

This clonotype turned up a few times. V gene TRBV6-2 or TRBV6-3 combines with J gene TRBJ1-5; D possibly corresponds to TRBD1 (5 bases). The V gene's germline CDR1 is MNHEY and CDR2 SVGEGT. V was clipped by 8 bases and J by 9 bases, with 14 bases between them. This CDR3 is built from 12 residues. CDR3 loop: CASRDRTRPQHF. The CDR3 DNA sequence: TGTGCCAGCCGCGACAGAACTAGGCCCCAGCATTTT.

This clonotype has a count of ten or more. The chain is built from TRBV6-6 and TRBJ2-1; D is possibly TRBD2 (6 bases). Germline V gene lookup returns CDR1 MNHNY and CDR2 SVGAGI (reference sequence). The CDR3 has 19 residues. V was shortened by 6 bases and J by 0 bases, with 24 bases between the two germline ends. The CDR3 DNA follows: TGTGCCAGCAGCTCAAAGGGACTCCCGTCGGGGAGCTCCTACAATGAGCAGTTCTTC. Encoded protein: CASSSKGLPSGSSYNEQFF.

The chain couples TRBV2 to TRBJ2-7; 8 nucleotides agree with TRBD1. The germline V gene has CDR1 SNHLY and CDR2 FYNNEI. This CDR3 contains 15 residues. The ends lost 6 bases at V and 2 bases at J; junction bases unmatched: 9. The CDR3 sequence: CASRADRGATYEQYF. The CDR3 nucleotides read TGTGCCAGCAGAGCAGACAGGGGAGCCACCTACGAGCAGTACTTC.

A few counts support this clonotype. V gene TRBV24-1 combines with J gene TRBJ2-1; the D gene is possibly TRBD2 (6 bases). Germline CDR1 reads KGHDR; CDR2 reads SFDVKD. V was clipped by 5 bases and J by 4 bases, with 14 bases between them. The CDR3 consists of 15 residues. The CDR3, as DNA: TGTGCCACCAGTGCGTCGGGGGAATCTTACAATGAGCAGTTCTTC. Amino acid sequence: CATSASGESYNEQFF.

The V call is TRBV19, the J call TRBJ2-2; tentative D call: TRBD2 (6 bases). This CDR3 has 15 residues. Trimming shortened V by 7 bases and J by 3 bases, and 15 bases separated the two germline ends. Germline V gene lookup returns CDR1 LNHDA and CDR2 SQIVND (reference sequence). The CDR3: CASTGLRVHTGELFF. The DNA of the CDR3 is TGTGCCAGTACGGGACTCAGGGTTCACACCGGGGAGCTGTTTTTT. Filled out from reference TRBV19 and TRBJ2-2, the complete variable domain reads DGGITQSPKYLFRKEGQNVTLSCEQNLNHDAMYWYRQDPGQGLRLIYYSQIVNDFQKGDIAEGYSVSREKKESFPLTVTSAQKNPTAFYLCASTGLRVHTGELFFGEGSRLTVL.

J is TRBJ2-1 and V is TRBV11-2; D is perhaps TRBD2 (6 bases). CDR3 length: 16 amino acids. Germline V CDR1 and CDR2: SGHAT, FQNNGV. V lost 5 bases and J lost 10, with 24 bases in between. CDR3 in DNA: TGTGCCAGCAGCGTGGACGGGAGATCCCTAAGAATGGAGCAGTTCTTC. Translating it yields CASSVDGRSLRMEQFF.